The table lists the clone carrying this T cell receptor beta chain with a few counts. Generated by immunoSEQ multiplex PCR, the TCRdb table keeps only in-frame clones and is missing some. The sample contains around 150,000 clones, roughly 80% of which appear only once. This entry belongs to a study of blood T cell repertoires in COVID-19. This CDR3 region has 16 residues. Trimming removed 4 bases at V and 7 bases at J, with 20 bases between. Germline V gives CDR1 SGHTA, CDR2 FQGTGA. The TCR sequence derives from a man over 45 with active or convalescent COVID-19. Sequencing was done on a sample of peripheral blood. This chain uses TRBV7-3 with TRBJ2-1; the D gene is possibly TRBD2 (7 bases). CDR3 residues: CASSSQGGGPRNEQFF. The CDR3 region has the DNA TGTGCCAGCAGCTCCCAAGGGGGAGGGCCTCGGAATGAGCAGTTCTTC. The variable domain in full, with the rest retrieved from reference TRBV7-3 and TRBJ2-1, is GAGVSQTPSNKVTEKGKYVELRCDPISGHTALYWYRQSLGQGPEFLIYFQGTGAADDSGLPNDRFFAVRPEGSVSTLKIQRTERGDSAVYLCASSSQGGGPRNEQFFGPGTRLTVL.